The source of this T cell receptor (beta chain) is a study of T-cell memory formation after mild COVID-19. Trimming took off 4 bases at V and 2 bases at J, with 9 bases between the two ends. Germline V lookup: CDR1 KGHDR, CDR2 SFDVKD. The CDR3 is made up of 14 amino acids. TCRdb recomputed calls from the 5' RACE reads with MiXCR, one row per CDR3 protein. There are about 240,000 distinct CDR3 sequences in the sample; around a tenth occur only once, and roughly 21% lies in the top ten. The sequence came from a man aged 18 to 29 who had mild COVID-19 (a few samples of this study predate the infection). Cell type and time point are not known. V is TRBV24-1 and J is TRBJ2-3; the D is unclear. The specimen sequenced was PBMCs or a T cell subset sorted from them (not recorded which). Here the CDR3 DNA reads TGTGCCACCAGTGACCTTGGTTTCACAGATACGCAGTATTTT. Amino acid sequence: CATSDLGFTDTQYF.